These 27 T cell receptor beta chains were sequenced from one sample in a study of cytomegalovirus exposure and HLA in healthy donors. Profiled with immunoSEQ multiplex PCR; TCRdb holds only in-frame clones, not every one. Among around 150,000 clones listed, under 90% were seen once. Source material: PBMCs. All receptors derive from a young man in good health and CMV-seropositive.

This clone was seen a few times. The rearrangement links TRBV11-3 to TRBJ2-2; D gene uncertain. This CDR3 spans 18 amino acids. Trimming took 0 bases from V and 0 from J, leaving 14 bases between them. The germline V gene encodes CDR1 SGHNT and CDR2 YENEEA. The CDR3, as DNA: TGTGCCAGCAGCTTAGATCTTCGCGTGGGCCCGAACACCGGGGAGCTGTTTTTT. Amino acids: CASSLDLRVGPNTGELFF.

The CDR3 sequence is CASSLISLAGESYNEQFF. The CDR3 bases are TGTGCCAGCAGCTTAATTAGCCTAGCGGGAGAGAGTTACAATGAGCAGTTCTTC. This sequence joins TRBV7-3 and TRBJ2-1; 10 bases are a match to TRBD2. The CDR3 is 18 residues long. Germline CDR1 reads SGHTA; CDR2 reads FQGTGA. Unmatched junction bases numbered 10, after V lost 1 base and J lost 4 bases.

The J gene is TRBJ2-1, the V gene TRBV19, with TRBD2 matching 9 bases. V was clipped by 3 bases and J by 4 bases; unmatched bases: 13. The CDR3 runs 18 residues. CDR1 and CDR2 from the germline V gene are LNHDA and SQIVND (reference sequence). The CDR3 is CASSIGGLRTSAYNEQFF. Here the CDR3 DNA reads TGTGCCAGTAGTATCGGGGGACTAAGGACTAGCGCATACAATGAGCAGTTCTTC.

The V call is TRBV4-2, the J call TRBJ2-2, with D maybe TRBD2 (7 bases). V was trimmed by 0 bases and J by 4 bases, leaving 12 bases between them. This CDR3 comprises 16 residues. Germline CDR1 is LGHNA and CDR2 is YNFKEQ. The CDR3 DNA is TGTGCCAGCAGCCAAGAGGAGGGGGGGGGCACCGGGGAGCTGTTTTTT. This translates into CASSQEEGGGTGELFF.

The chain links TRBV6-6 to TRBJ1-1, with D tentatively TRBD1 (5 bases). Germline CDR1 reads MNHNY; CDR2 reads SVGAGI (reference sequence). The CDR3 spans 13 residues. The V and J ends lost 0 bases and 4 bases respectively, with 6 bases between them. The CDR3: CASSYSTATEAFF. In DNA, the CDR3 is TGTGCCAGCAGTTACTCGACAGCCACTGAAGCTTTCTTT.

The rearrangement uses TRBV4-2 and TRBJ1-5; 9 positions agree with TRBD1. V shed 3 bases and J 0 bases; nucleotides not matched to a gene: 3. The CDR3 sequence is 16 residues long. Germline CDR1 reads LGHNA; CDR2 reads YNFKEQ. CDR3 protein: CASSQGQGHSNQPQHF. The DNA of the CDR3 is TGTGCCAGCAGCCAGGGACAGGGCCATAGCAATCAGCCCCAGCATTTT.

The V gene is TRBV5-1, the J gene TRBJ2-1; unclear D gene. V lost 0 bases, J lost 6 bases, and 10 bases lay in between. Germline assignment: CDR1 SGHRS and CDR2 YFSETQ. This CDR3 comprises 14 residues. Written as DNA, the CDR3 is TGCGCCAGCAGCTTGGAAACAGCCGCCAATGAGCAGTTCTTC. Amino acids: CASSLETAANEQFF.

This clone was found once. The chain couples TRBV7-9 to TRBJ2-1; 8 positions agree with TRBD2. The germline V gene encodes CDR1 SEHNR and CDR2 FQNEAQ (reference sequence). The CDR3 has 16 residues. J lost 5 bases, V lost 5 bases, and 11 bases had no gene match. The DNA for the CDR3 is TGTGCCAGCAGCGCAAGCGCGGGGGGACGGGACAATGAGCAGTTCTTC. It yields the protein CASSASAGGRDNEQFF.

The V gene is TRBV30, the J gene TRBJ2-7; 7 bases are shared with TRBD2. CDR3 size: 13 residues. J gave up 5 bases and V 2 bases, and 6 bases lay outside the gene matches. CDR1 GTSNPN and CDR2 SVGIG come from the germline V gene (reference sequence). The CDR3 reads CAWSISLADEQYF. In DNA form, the CDR3 reads TGTGCCTGGAGTATAAGTCTAGCGGACGAGCAGTACTTC.

V and J are TRBV28 and TRBJ2-1; 10 positions match TRBD2. Looked up from germline, CDR1 is MDHEN and CDR2 is SYDVKM. The trim removed 9 bases at V and 3 bases at J, leaving 5 bases unmatched. This CDR3 contains 14 residues. CDR3 sequence: CASGLAVVYNEQFF. The DNA for the CDR3 is TGTGCCAGTGGACTAGCGGTAGTCTACAATGAGCAGTTCTTC. The full variable domain, rest sourced from reference TRBV28 and TRBJ2-1, is DVKVTQSSRYLVKRTGEKVFLECVQDMDHENMFWYRQDPGLGLRLIYFSYDVKMKEKGDIPEGYSVSREKKERFSLILESASTNQTSMYLCASGLAVVYNEQFFGPGTRLTVL.

This clone was detected once. The chain combines TRBV11-2 with TRBJ2-7, with TRBD2 matching 9 bases. There are 16 residues in the CDR3. V dropped 5 bases and J dropped 3; count of bases not matched to a gene: 11. Germline CDR1 SGHAT, CDR2 FQNNGV. The CDR3, as DNA: TGTGCCAGCAGCCATGCAACTAGCGGGCCGAGCTACGAGCAGTACTTC. It yields the protein CASSHATSGPSYEQYF.

The V call is TRBV6-5, the J call TRBJ1-1; 7 positions match TRBD1. Germline-derived CDR1 and CDR2 are MNHEY and SVGAGI. This CDR3 is 13 amino acids long. The trim removed 6 bases at V and 6 bases at J, leaving 7 bases unmatched. CDR3 DNA sequence: TGTGCCAGCAGACAGGGGATACGCGCTGAAGCTTTCTTT. This codes for CASRQGIRAEAFF.

This chain uses TRBV7-2 with TRBJ1-2, with D unresolved. The CDR3 contains 13 residues. Germline CDR1 reads SGHTA; CDR2 reads FQGNSA. The V and J ends lost 0 bases and 6 bases respectively, with 8 bases between them. Here the CDR3 reads CASSLAPLDGYTF. CDR3 coding DNA: TGTGCCAGCAGCTTAGCGCCCCTAGATGGCTACACCTTC.

The V call is TRBV28, the J call TRBJ1-1; D remains unclear. Germline values: CDR1 MDHEN, CDR2 SYDVKM. This CDR3 region has 12 residues. The ends were cut back, 2 bases at V and 3 bases at J, with 4 bases in the middle. CDR3 sequence (DNA): TGTGCCAGCAGTTTACTCTACACTGAAGCTTTCTTT. Translating gives CASSLLYTEAFF. The entire variable domain, with the rest obtained from reference TRBV28 and TRBJ1-1, is as follows: DVKVTQSSRYLVKRTGEKVFLECVQDMDHENMFWYRQDPGLGLRLIYFSYDVKMKEKGDIPEGYSVSREKKERFSLILESASTNQTSMYLCASSLLYTEAFFGQGTRLTVV.

The chain uses TRBV15 and TRBJ1-1, with 11 nucleotides matching TRBD1. Germline assignment: CDR1 LNHNV and CDR2 YYDKDF (reference sequence). The CDR3 is 15 residues long. V shed 5 bases and J 5 bases; nucleotides not matched to a gene: 7. CDR3 sequence (DNA): TGTGCCACCAGCCGGGACAGGGGGGGGGTTACTGAAGCTTTCTTT. The encoded protein is CATSRDRGGVTEAFF.

CDR3 coding DNA: TGCAGTGCTAGTTCGGAGGTTGAAGCTTTCTTT. As protein: CSASSEVEAFF. The chain recombines TRBV20-1 with TRBJ1-1, with D unresolved. The CDR3 length is 11 residues. Trimming shortened V by 3 bases and J by 7 bases, and 9 bases separated the two germline ends. Germline V CDR1 and CDR2: DFQATT, SNEGSKA (reference sequence).

The chain links TRBV2 to TRBJ2-2; tentative D call: TRBD1 (6 bases). Germline CDR1 SNHLY, CDR2 FYNNEI. V shed 6 bases and J shed 0 bases, with 14 bases lying between them. This CDR3 contains 16 residues. CDR3 sequence reads: CASRMTGTTNTGELFF. The CDR3 nucleotides are TGTGCCAGCAGGATGACCGGGACAACGAACACCGGGGAGCTGTTTTTT.

The V gene is TRBV19, the J gene TRBJ2-7; 9 bases align to TRBD2. Unmatched junction bases numbered 6, after V lost 8 bases and J lost 1 base. In germline, CDR1 is LNHDA, CDR2 SQIVND (reference sequence). The CDR3 loop spans 14 amino acids. In nucleotides, the CDR3 is TGTGCCAGTGCGGGGGGGTGGGCTTCCTACGAGCAGTACTTC. This codes for CASAGGWASYEQYF.

J is TRBJ1-1 and V is TRBV29-1; 10 nucleotides align to TRBD1. CDR1 is SQVTM, CDR2 ANQGSEA, per germline. With 5 bases clipped from V and 7 bases from J, the junction kept 7 bases outside the gene matches. The CDR3 contains 13 residues. The CDR3 loop reads CSVLQGTGVEAFF. CDR3 nucleotide sequence: TGCAGCGTTCTTCAGGGGACAGGGGTTGAAGCTTTCTTT.

The chain recombines TRBV7-3 with TRBJ1-1; TRBD1 matches at 8 bases. Germline CDR1 reads SGHTA; CDR2 reads FQGTGA. V was clipped by 1 base and J by 7 bases; unmatched bases: 2. This CDR3 is built from 13 residues. The CDR3 loop reads CASSLNGQGEAFF. For the CDR3, the DNA is TGTGCCAGCAGCTTAAACGGACAGGGTGAAGCTTTCTTT. The full variable domain, completed using reference TRBV7-3 and TRBJ1-1, is GAGVSQTPSNKVTEKGKYVELRCDPISGHTALYWYRQSLGQGPEFLIYFQGTGAADDSGLPNDRFFAVRPEGSVSTLKIQRTERGDSAVYLCASSLNGQGEAFFGQGTRLTVV.

A single count supports this clone. The CDR3 loop is CAIRTSGNGSGANVLTF. CDR3 in DNA: TGTGCCATCAGAACTAGCGGGAATGGCTCTGGGGCCAACGTCCTGACTTTC. This chain links TRBV10-3 with TRBJ2-6; 10 bases align to TRBD2. Germline CDR1 and CDR2: ENHRY and SYGVKD. The CDR3 runs 17 residues. Trimming cost V 6 bases and J 0 bases; bases outside gene matches: 5.

The V and J genes are TRBV13 and TRBJ2-7, with 11 bases aligning to TRBD1. This CDR3 is 18 amino acids long. Germline values: CDR1 PRHDT, CDR2 FYEKMQ (reference sequence). V lost 4 bases, J lost 1 base, and 12 bases stayed unmatched. The chain's CDR3 is CASSSAGTGGSTSYEQYF. CDR3 DNA: TGTGCCAGCAGCTCGGCCGGGACAGGGGGATCAACTTCCTACGAGCAGTACTTC.

The rearrangement links TRBV9 to TRBJ1-3, with a tentative D call TRBD1 (5 bases). The V gene lost 0 bases and the J gene lost 0 bases, with 10 bases spanning the gap. The CDR3 extends over 16 amino acids. Germline V gene sequence: CDR1 SGDLS, CDR2 YYNGEE. CDR3 nucleotides: TGTGCCAGCAGCGTAGCGACAGTGAGCTCTGGAAACACCATATATTTT. It is translated as CASSVATVSSGNTIYF.

The chain has TRBV9 and TRBJ2-1, with a possible D match to TRBD2 (5 bases). The V gene lost 0 bases and the J gene lost 2 bases, with 12 bases spanning the gap. The CDR3 has 16 amino acids. Germline CDR1 SGDLS, CDR2 YYNGEE. In DNA, the CDR3 is TGTGCCAGCAGCGTAGCTTCGGGGTGGGCCTACAATGAGCAGTTCTTC. Translating it yields CASSVASGWAYNEQFF.

This clone occurred once. The gene calls are TRBV27 and TRBJ1-1; weak D call: TRBD1 (5 bases). The CDR3 is 13 residues long. Trimming left V 5 bases short and J 5 bases short, with 12 bases between. Germline V lookup: CDR1 MNHEY, CDR2 SMNVEV (reference sequence). In nucleotides, the CDR3 is TGTGCCAGCAGTATCAGGGTCGGGACTGAAGCTTTCTTT. Encoded protein: CASSIRVGTEAFF.

The chain employs TRBV27 and TRBJ2-5; 9 positions match TRBD2. The CDR3 is 16 amino acids. J lost 2 bases, V lost 6 bases, and 10 bases had no gene match. CDR1 and CDR2 from the germline V gene are MNHEY and SMNVEV (reference sequence). CDR3 amino acids: CASRLAGSWGQETQYF. As DNA, the CDR3 is TGTGCCAGCAGACTAGCGGGCTCCTGGGGGCAAGAGACCCAGTACTTC.

The V call is TRBV6-1, the J call TRBJ2-7; the match to TRBD2 covers 9 bases. V lost 7 bases to trimming and J lost 3 bases; unmatched junction nucleotides: 4. Germline assignment: CDR1 MNHNS and CDR2 SASEGT. The CDR3 extends over 13 amino acids. The CDR3 DNA sequence: TGTGCCAGCAAGGATAGCGGGAGCTACGAGCAGTACTTC. Translated: CASKDSGSYEQYF.